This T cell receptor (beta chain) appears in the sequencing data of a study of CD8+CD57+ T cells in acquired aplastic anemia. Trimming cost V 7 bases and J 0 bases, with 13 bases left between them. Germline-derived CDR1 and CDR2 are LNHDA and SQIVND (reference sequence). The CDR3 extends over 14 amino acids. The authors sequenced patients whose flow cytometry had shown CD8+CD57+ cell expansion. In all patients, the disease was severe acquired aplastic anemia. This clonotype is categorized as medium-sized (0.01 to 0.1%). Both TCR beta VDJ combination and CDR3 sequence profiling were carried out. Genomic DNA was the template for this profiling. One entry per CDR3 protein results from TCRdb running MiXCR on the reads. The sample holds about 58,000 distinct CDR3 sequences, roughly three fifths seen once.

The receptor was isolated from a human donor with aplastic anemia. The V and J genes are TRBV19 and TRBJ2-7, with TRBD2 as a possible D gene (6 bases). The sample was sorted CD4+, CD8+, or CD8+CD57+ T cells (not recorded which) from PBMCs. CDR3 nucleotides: TGTGCCAGTACCACGACCGGGGGCTCCTACGAGCAGTACTTC. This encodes CASTTTGGSYEQYF.